Presented here are 10 T cell receptor beta chains from one specimen sequenced in a study of blood T cell repertoires in COVID-19. Assay: immunoSEQ multiplex PCR; the TCRdb copy retains only in-frame clones and omits some. The repertoire consists of hundreds of thousands of clones, with around 91% occurring once and the leading ten covering roughly 1%. The sample comprised PBMCs or T cells enriched from blood (not recorded which). The source of these receptors is a man aged 18 to 30 who had recovered from COVID-19.

The rearrangement links TRBV6-2 or TRBV6-3 to TRBJ1-6, with 7 bases that match TRBD1. The CDR3 spans 15 residues. V lost 5 bases to trimming and J lost 9 bases; unmatched junction nucleotides: 10. From germline, CDR1 is MNHEY and CDR2 SVGEGT. In DNA form, the CDR3 reads TGTGCCAGCAGTAGCCGTGTGACAGGGACTTCACCCCTCCACTTT. It specifies CASSSRVTGTSPLHF.

V gene TRBV6-5 combines with J gene TRBJ2-5; 7 bases line up with TRBD1. With V trimmed by 0 bases and J by 2 bases, 6 bases remained unmatched. The V gene's germline CDR1 is MNHEY and CDR2 SVGAGI. The CDR3 is 16 amino acids. The CDR3 reads CASSYSSSTGQETQYF. CDR3 sequence (DNA): TGTGCCAGCAGTTACTCGAGTTCGACAGGGCAAGAGACCCAGTACTTC.

As DNA, the CDR3 is TGTGCCAGCAGCTCCCGGACAGGGTTAGAGACCCAGTACTTC. Amino acids: CASSSRTGLETQYF. The chain has TRBV7-2 and TRBJ2-5; 8 bases fit TRBD1. J lost 4 bases, V lost 4 bases, and 5 bases had no gene match. Germline V gene sequence: CDR1 SGHTA, CDR2 FQGNSA. The CDR3 runs to 14 residues.

The CDR3 region is CASSEASGISTDTQYF. CDR3 DNA sequence: TGTGCCAGCAGTGAGGCTAGCGGGATAAGCACAGATACGCAGTATTTT. The rearrangement joins TRBV6-1 to TRBJ2-3; 9 bases agree with TRBD2. This CDR3 comprises 16 residues. The J segment lost 0 bases and the V segment lost 3 bases, leaving 4 bases of the junction unmatched. Germline loops: CDR1 MNHNS, CDR2 SASEGT.

As regards this clone: The same CDR3 can be traced to other DNA sequences in this sample. V usage is TRBV5-1 and J usage is TRBJ2-5, with 7 bases lining up with TRBD2. CDR3 size: 15 residues. V trimming: 0 bases; J trimming: 5 bases; junction bases outside the gene matches: 7. Germline V lookup: CDR1 SGHRS, CDR2 YFSETQ. This chain's CDR3 is CASSLAPGGGETQYF. The CDR3 DNA reads TGCGCCAGCAGCTTGGCCCCGGGGGGTGGGGAGACCCAGTACTTC.

About this clone: The sample carries other DNA sequences with the same CDR3. J is TRBJ2-7 and V is TRBV5-1, with 9 bases matching TRBD1. Germline CDR1 is SGHRS and CDR2 is YFSETQ. The ends lost 3 bases at V and 3 bases at J; junction bases unmatched: 4. CDR3 size: 14 residues. The CDR3 here is CASSSGTGNYEQYF. The CDR3 DNA follows: TGCGCCAGCAGCTCCGGGACAGGGAACTACGAGCAGTACTTC. Drawing the rest from reference TRBV5-1 and TRBJ2-7, the complete variable domain is KAGVTQTPRYLIKTRGQQVTLSCSPISGHRSVSWYQQTPGQGLQFLFEYFSETQRNKGNFPGRFSGRQFSNSRSEMNVSTLELGDSALYLCASSSGTGNYEQYFGPGTRLTVT.

This chain links TRBV9 with TRBJ2-2; D gene uncertain. CDR1 SGDLS and CDR2 YYNGEE come from the germline V gene. V was cut by 0 bases and J by 1 base, with 10 bases left in between. The CDR3 is 16 amino acids. CDR3 nucleotide sequence: TGTGCCAGCAGCGTAGATGTGAAGCGGAACACCGGGGAGCTGTTTTTT. This translates into CASSVDVKRNTGELFF.

The gene calls are TRBV24-1 and TRBJ1-5; 7 bases map to TRBD1. V shed 9 bases, J shed 3 bases, and the junction held 16 bases outside the gene matches. Germline V gene lookup returns CDR1 KGHDR and CDR2 SFDVKD. This CDR3 spans 17 amino acids. In DNA form, the CDR3 reads TGTGCCACCCAAGCGGTTTCCGGCAGGGGGGACAATCAGCCCCAGCATTTT. It yields the protein CATQAVSGRGDNQPQHF.

V usage is TRBV28 and J usage is TRBJ1-1; 7 nucleotides align to TRBD1. This CDR3 comprises 14 residues. The germline CDR1 and CDR2 sequences are MDHEN and SYDVKM. V was clipped by 6 bases and J by 5 bases; unmatched bases: 9. The CDR3 DNA reads as TGTGCCAGCAGATTGACAGGGAGTTTGACTGAAGCTTTCTTT. Translated: CASRLTGSLTEAFF. Looking up the rest from reference TRBV28 and TRBJ1-1 gives the full variable domain: DVKVTQSSRYLVKRTGEKVFLECVQDMDHENMFWYRQDPGLGLRLIYFSYDVKMKEKGDIPEGYSVSREKKERFSLILESASTNQTSMYLCASRLTGSLTEAFFGQGTRLTVV.

The chain has TRBV25-1 and TRBJ2-1; maybe TRBD1 (5 bases). This CDR3 is 15 amino acids long. V was clipped by 4 bases and J by 6 bases, with 16 bases between them. Germline values: CDR1 MGHDK, CDR2 SYGVNS. CDR3 residues: CASSVDRGLGNEQFF. CDR3 sequence (DNA): TGTGCCAGCAGTGTTGATAGGGGATTGGGCAATGAGCAGTTCTTC.